This is a list of T cell receptor beta chains from one sample in a study of chemoradiotherapy in HPV16-positive cancers. Generated by immunoSEQ multiplex PCR, the TCRdb table keeps only in-frame clones and is missing some. The table has some 27,000 clones, around nine tenths seen once. The sequencing used blood, collected from a patient who underwent chemoradiotherapy. All receptors come from a human donor with HPV-associated anogenital cancer. Both conserved end residues are part of each CDR3. Fields, in order: V gene, J gene, CDR3 protein.

TRBV2	TRBJ2-5	CASSGTSREETQYF
TRBV29-1	TRBJ2-3	CSVADRGPADTQYF
TRBV18	TRBJ2-1	CASSETRGNEQFF
TRBV12-2	TRBJ2-4	CASRPGVAGVSKNIQYF
TRBV18	TRBJ2-1	CASSFGQGALKDEQFF
TRBV10-2	TRBJ2-7	CASSGTGPYYEQYF
TRBV18	TRBJ2-5	CASSPSDNQETQYF
TRBV4-3	TRBJ1-2	CASSQDRVDYNYGYTF
TRBV15	TRBJ1-1	CATSRDSRGAFF
TRBV30	TRBJ2-3	CAWSVGGTDTQYF
TRBV18	TRBJ2-1	CASSRPGTRYNEQFF
TRBV5-6	TRBJ2-4	CASSLAGAGLGDIQYF
TRBV10-1	TRBJ1-5	CASASSGNQPQHF
TRBV21-1	TRBJ2-2	CASSKVLTGYTGELFF
TRBV5-6	TRBJ2-3	CASSFKRGPGDTQYF
TRBV7-9	TRBJ2-7	CASSFSGAYEQYF
TRBV23-1	TRBJ2-2	CASSSAPTAGELFF
TRBV28	TRBJ2-5	CASSPRDQETQYF
TRBV7-9	TRBJ2-2	CASSLYGELFF
TRBV18	TRBJ2-1	CASSPSSSASYNEQFF
TRBV2	TRBJ1-1	CASSGVGGLNTEAFF
TRBV7-9	TRBJ1-5	CASSHDDRNQPQHF
TRBV1	TRBJ2-5	CTSSQYWEETQYF
TRBV28	TRBJ1-1	CASSLIAGTGDTEAFF
TRBV7-6	TRBJ2-7	CASSSGGEQYF
TRBV25-1	TRBJ1-1	CASSEIPSSVFF
TRBV11-2	TRBJ2-7	CASSNGTSGGDHEQYF
TRBV7-3	TRBJ1-3	CASSLNSDRAGNTIYF
TRBV5-4	TRBJ2-2	CASSSDGTGELFF
TRBV30	TRBJ2-7	CAWSVKNRGPYEQYF
TRBV4-3	TRBJ1-2	CASSQRLQGAYGYTF
TRBV6-1	TRBJ1-2	CASSEFGWGYTF
TRBV21-1	TRBJ2-7	CASSNSGSYEQYF
TRBV5-4	TRBJ2-3	CASSFPGANFQDTDTQYF
TRBV7-6	TRBJ2-2	CASSLAGELFF
TRBV25-1	TRBJ2-5	CASSEYDYRGETQYF
TRBV19	TRBJ2-1	CASRDRSGDEQFF
TRBV4-1	TRBJ2-7	CASSRGDREGHEQYF
TRBV11-2	TRBJ2-3	CASRGDRGTDTQYF
TRBV4-3	TRBJ2-7	CASSHLLDGYEQYF